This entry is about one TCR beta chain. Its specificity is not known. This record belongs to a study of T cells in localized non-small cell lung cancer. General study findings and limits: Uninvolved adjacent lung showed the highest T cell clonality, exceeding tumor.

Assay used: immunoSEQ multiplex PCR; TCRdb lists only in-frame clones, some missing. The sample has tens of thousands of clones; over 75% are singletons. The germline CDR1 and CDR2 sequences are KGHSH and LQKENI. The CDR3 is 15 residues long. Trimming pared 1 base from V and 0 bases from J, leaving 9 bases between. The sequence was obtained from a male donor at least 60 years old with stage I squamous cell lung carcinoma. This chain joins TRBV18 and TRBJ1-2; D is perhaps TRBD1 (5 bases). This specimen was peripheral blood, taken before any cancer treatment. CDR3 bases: TGTGCCAGCTCACCACTTGAAGGGGCTAACTATGGCTACACCTTC. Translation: CASSPLEGANYGYTF.